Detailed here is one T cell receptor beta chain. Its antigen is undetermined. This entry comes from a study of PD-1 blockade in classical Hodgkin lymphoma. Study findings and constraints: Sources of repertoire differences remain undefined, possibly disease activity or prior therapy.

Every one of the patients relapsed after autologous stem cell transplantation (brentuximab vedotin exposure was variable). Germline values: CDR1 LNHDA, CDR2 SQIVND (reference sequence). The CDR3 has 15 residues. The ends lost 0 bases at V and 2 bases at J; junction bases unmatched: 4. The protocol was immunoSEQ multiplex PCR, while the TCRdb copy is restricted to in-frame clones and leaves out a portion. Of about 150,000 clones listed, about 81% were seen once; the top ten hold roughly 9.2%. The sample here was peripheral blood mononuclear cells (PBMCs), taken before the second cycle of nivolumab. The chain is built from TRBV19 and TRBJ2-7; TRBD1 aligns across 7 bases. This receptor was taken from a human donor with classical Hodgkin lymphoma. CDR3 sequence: CASSIDHQGAYEQYF. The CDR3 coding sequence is TGTGCCAGTAGTATAGATCACCAGGGGGCCTACGAGCAGTACTTC. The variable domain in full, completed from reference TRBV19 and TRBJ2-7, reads DGGITQSPKYLFRKEGQNVTLSCEQNLNHDAMYWYRQDPGQGLRLIYYSQIVNDFQKGDIAEGYSVSREKKESFPLTVTSAQKNPTAFYLCASSIDHQGAYEQYFGPGTRLTVT.